A single sample gave rise to the 14 T cell receptor beta chains below, sequenced in a study of technical replicates of blood from several donors. The table came from immunoSEQ multiplex PCR; TCRdb's copy has only in-frame clones and leaves some out. The table lists about 79,000 clones, 91% of them singletons, with 0.3% to 0.45% in the top ten. Sequenced sample: T cells isolated from PBMCs. The receptors come from a human donor in good health. Some clones in this sample may be carry-over from other donors' samples.

V is TRBV4-3 and J is TRBJ2-7, with 8 nucleotides matching TRBD2. V trimming: 1 base; J trimming: 3 bases; junction bases outside the gene matches: 11. Germline V gives CDR1 LGHNA, CDR2 YSLEER. This CDR3 region has 17 residues. The CDR3 region is CASSQGFRSGSFYEQYF. As DNA, the CDR3 is TGCGCCAGCAGCCAAGGCTTCAGGAGCGGGAGCTTCTACGAGCAGTACTTC.

CDR3 nucleotide sequence: TGTGCCTCGAGAAGACCCGGGACTAGCGGGAGTCACGACAATGAGCAGTTCTTC. Its translation: CASRRPGTSGSHDNEQFF. The rearrangement links TRBV10-3 to TRBJ2-1; the match to TRBD2 covers 14 bases. The CDR3 consists of 18 residues. With V trimmed by 11 bases and J by 5 bases, 17 bases remained unmatched. Germline CDR1 is ENHRY and CDR2 is SYGVKD.

The chain recombines TRBV7-8 with TRBJ2-2, with unresolved D. This CDR3 spans 16 amino acids. V was shortened by 5 bases and J by 3 bases, with 16 bases between the two germline ends. Germline loops: CDR1 SGHVS, CDR2 FQNEAQ. CDR3 loop: CASSTSAALDTGELFF. The CDR3 nucleotides read TGTGCCAGCAGCACCAGCGCAGCGTTAGACACCGGGGAGCTGTTTTTT.

This chain joins TRBV4-3 and TRBJ2-3; 8 bases are shared with TRBD2. J was trimmed by 7 bases and V by 6 bases; bases with no gene match: 21. This CDR3 spans 18 amino acids. Germline assignment: CDR1 LGHNA and CDR2 YSLEER. For the CDR3, the DNA is TGCGCCAGCAGAGCGGGGCGGGAGGACCAATTAATTCGTAATACGCAGTATTTT. This encodes CASRAGREDQLIRNTQYF.

This clone was detected a few times. This chain uses TRBV9 with TRBJ1-1; D is uncertain. The CDR3 extends over 14 amino acids. The germline V gene has CDR1 SGDLS and CDR2 YYNGEE. Deletions cut 1 base from V and 4 bases from J, with 11 bases between. Here the CDR3 reads CASSVYYGSTEAFF. The CDR3, as DNA: TGTGCCAGCAGCGTATATTACGGGAGCACTGAAGCTTTCTTT. The full variable domain, in which reference TRBV9 and TRBJ1-1 provide the parts outside the CDR3, is DSGVTQTPKHLITATGQRVTLRCSPRSGDLSVYWYQQSLDQGLQFLIQYYNGEERAKGNILERFSAQQFPDLHSELNLSSLELGDSALYFCASSVYYGSTEAFFGQGTRLTVV.

The chain recombines TRBV7-9 with TRBJ2-6, with D perhaps TRBD1 (6 bases). The CDR3 extends over 18 amino acids. Between the trimmed V and J ends, which lost 6 bases and 0 bases, there was a span of 18 bases. CDR1 and CDR2 from the germline V gene are SEHNR and FQNEAQ (reference sequence). CDR3 bases: TGTGCCAGCAGTCCTGTGGGACACCAATACTCTGGGGCCAACGTCCTGACTTTC. Translation gives CASSPVGHQYSGANVLTF.

V is TRBV5-1 and J is TRBJ1-2; D is uncertain. Germline V CDR1 and CDR2: SGHRS, YFSETQ. The V gene lost 5 bases and the J gene lost 1 base, with 12 bases spanning the gap. The CDR3 spans 14 residues. The CDR3 sequence is CASRERAVNYGYTF. CDR3 bases: TGCGCCAGCAGGGAGAGGGCAGTTAACTATGGCTACACCTTC.

This sequence joins TRBV6-1 and TRBJ2-2; D possibly corresponds to TRBD2 (6 bases). The germline gives CDR1 MNHNS, CDR2 SASEGT. V was pared by 4 bases and J by 5 bases, with 8 bases between. The CDR3 is 13 residues long. The CDR3 reads CASSAGLTGELFF. CDR3 sequence (DNA): TGTGCCAGCAGTGCAGGACTAACCGGGGAGCTGTTTTTT.

This clone was counted only a few times. V is TRBV7-9 and J is TRBJ1-2; the match to TRBD1 covers 9 bases. Losses at the gene ends were 5 bases for V and 7 bases for J; bases not matched to a gene: 5. This CDR3 has 13 residues. CDR1 is SEHNR, CDR2 FQNEAQ, per germline (reference sequence). The CDR3 bases are TGTGCCAGCAGCCGGGACAGGGATCGTGGCTACACCTTC. Its protein product is CASSRDRDRGYTF.

This clone was detected once. The rearrangement joins TRBV28 to TRBJ1-1, with D perhaps TRBD1 (5 bases). The CDR3 is 13 amino acids. V was trimmed by 10 bases and J by 4 bases, leaving 16 bases between them. The germline gives CDR1 MDHEN, CDR2 SYDVKM. The DNA of the CDR3 is TGTGCCACGCACGGGCAGGGCCGCACTGAAGCTTTCTTT. Translated: CATHGQGRTEAFF.

The chain has TRBV6-5 and TRBJ2-7; D is possibly TRBD1 (5 bases). The CDR3 consists of 15 residues. Germline lookup yields CDR1 MNHEY and CDR2 SVGAGI. V lost 11 bases and J 3 bases, leaving 23 bases between the germline ends. The DNA of the CDR3 is TGTGCCTCCTTCGGTAGGGGCGCTGGGAACTACGAGCAGTACTTC. This gives the protein CASFGRGAGNYEQYF.

The V call is TRBV11-2, the J call TRBJ1-1; D ambiguous. Trimming left V 5 bases short and J 1 base short, with 8 bases between. Germline V CDR1 and CDR2: SGHAT, FQNNGV. The CDR3 has 13 residues. CDR3: CASSGGRNTEAFF. For the CDR3, the DNA is TGTGCCAGCAGCGGAGGACGGAACACTGAAGCTTTCTTT.

The chain joins TRBV19 to TRBJ2-3, with TRBD1 matching over 7 bases. Looked up from germline, CDR1 is LNHDA and CDR2 is SQIVND (reference sequence). CDR3 length: 17 amino acids. Trimming removed 0 bases from V and 4 bases from J; junction bases left unmatched: 10. CDR3 sequence reads: CASSIDPGTDDSDTQYF. CDR3 nucleotide sequence: TGTGCCAGTAGTATAGATCCCGGGACAGATGACTCAGATACGCAGTATTTT.

The rearrangement joins TRBV5-6 to TRBJ1-1; D may be TRBD1 (5 bases). The CDR3 covers 17 residues. Per the germline V gene, CDR1 is SGHDT and CDR2 is YYEEEE. V lost 5 bases and J 2 bases, leaving 22 bases between the germline ends. CDR3 coding DNA: TGTGCCAGCAGACGCAGGGTTGGGGCCTTGAGTAACACTGAAGCTTTCTTT. Protein sequence: CASRRRVGALSNTEAFF. The whole variable domain, remainder taken from reference TRBV5-6 and TRBJ1-1, is DAGVTQSPTHLIKTRGQQVTLRCSPKSGHDTVSWYQQALGQGPQFIFQYYEEEERQRGNFPDRFSGHQFPNYSSELNVNALLLGDSALYLCASRRRVGALSNTEAFFGQGTRLTVV.